A selection of T cell receptor beta chains follows, all from one sample in a study of human T cells and chemical hapten exposure. TCRdb re-called the RACE reads with MiXCR, one entry per CDR3 protein. The sample includes some 380,000 distinct CDR3 sequences, approximately 5.1% of them seen just once. Sequencing was performed on whole blood, taken in connection with sensitization to the hapten diphenylcyclopropenone (DPC). The origin of the receptors is a woman between 50 and 59 years old with alopecia areata. Some clones in this sample may be carry-over from other donors' samples. Each CDR3 is given with its conserved first and last residue. The order of the fields is V gene, clone size, J gene, D gene, CDR3 DNA, CDR3 protein. The D gene is left open where the match is weak. Size tells how often a clone was seen (once, few, many) or the class of an expanded clone, and some rows leave it out.

v_call: TRBV29-1
clone_size: many
j_call: TRBJ2-3
d_call: NA
cdr3_nt: TGCAGCGTTGAAACAGGTCCCACAGATACGCAGTATTTT
cdr3_aa: CSVETGPTDTQYF

v_call: TRBV9
clone_size: many
j_call: TRBJ2-3
d_call: NA
cdr3_nt: TGTGCCAGCAGCGTAGGCTCTCCCCGGGATACGCAGTATTTT
cdr3_aa: CASSVGSPRDTQYF

v_call: TRBV11-3
clone_size: many
j_call: TRBJ2-1
d_call: NA
cdr3_nt: TGTGCCAGCAGCTCCGGGGGGCCGGGCAATGAGCAGTTCTTC
cdr3_aa: CASSSGGPGNEQFF

v_call: TRBV20-1
clone_size: many
j_call: TRBJ2-7
d_call: NA
cdr3_nt: TGCAGTGCTAGTCCCCGACCAAGGCACGAGCAGTACTTC
cdr3_aa: CSASPRPRHEQYF

v_call: TRBV20-1
clone_size: few
j_call: TRBJ1-5
d_call: NA
cdr3_nt: TGCAGTGCCTTCGACGGACTGAATAGCAATCAGCCCCAGCATTTT
cdr3_aa: CSAFDGLNSNQPQHF

v_call: TRBV20-1
clone_size: many
j_call: TRBJ2-1
d_call: NA
cdr3_nt: TGCAGTGTTAAACAGGGAGCGAACTACAATGAGCAGTTCTTC
cdr3_aa: CSVKQGANYNEQFF

v_call: TRBV18
clone_size: many
j_call: TRBJ1-3
d_call: NA
cdr3_nt: TGTGCCAGCTCACCCTCCCCGGGGCCTGGAAACACCATATATTTT
cdr3_aa: CASSPSPGPGNTIYF

v_call: TRBV6-5
clone_size: few
j_call: TRBJ2-5
d_call: NA
cdr3_nt: TGTGCCAGCAGTACCACGGGTCGAGAGACCCAGTACTTC
cdr3_aa: CASSTTGRETQYF

v_call: TRBV12-3/TRBV12-4
clone_size: many
j_call: TRBJ1-5
d_call: TRBD1
cdr3_nt: TGTGCCAGCAGTCAGGGGGGAGTACATCAGCCCCAGCATTTT
cdr3_aa: CASSQGGVHQPQHF

v_call: TRBV3-1
clone_size: few
j_call: TRBJ1-2
d_call: TRBD1
cdr3_nt: TGTGCCAGCAGCCCCGGACAGGAGAATGGCTACACCTTC
cdr3_aa: CASSPGQENGYTF

v_call: TRBV7-2
clone_size: many
j_call: TRBJ2-5
d_call: TRBD2
cdr3_nt: TGTGCCAGCAGCCTGGGCGGGGGGCTCCAAGAGACCCAGTACTTC
cdr3_aa: CASSLGGGLQETQYF

v_call: TRBV27
clone_size: NA
j_call: TRBJ2-6
d_call: TRBD1
cdr3_nt: TGTGCCAGCACCAGGACAGGGGGCTCTGGGGCCAACGTCCTGACTTTC
cdr3_aa: CASTRTGGSGANVLTF

v_call: TRBV27
clone_size: NA
j_call: TRBJ2-3
d_call: NA
cdr3_nt: TGTGCCAGCAGTATCCCTTTGGGGGGCTGGGAGCGGTACTACACAGATACGCAGTATTTT
cdr3_aa: CASSIPLGGWERYYTDTQYF

v_call: TRBV12-3/TRBV12-4
clone_size: many
j_call: TRBJ1-5
d_call: NA
cdr3_nt: TGTGCCAGCAGTTTCAATTTTGGCAATCAGCCCCAGCATTTT
cdr3_aa: CASSFNFGNQPQHF

v_call: TRBV28
clone_size: many
j_call: TRBJ1-4
d_call: NA
cdr3_nt: TGTGCCAGCAGTCCCCAGACAGCAACTAATGAAAAACTGTTTTTT
cdr3_aa: CASSPQTATNEKLFF

v_call: TRBV29-1
clone_size: few
j_call: TRBJ1-1
d_call: NA
cdr3_nt: TGCAGCGTATACCCTTTAGACAGCTCTGAAGCTTTCTTT
cdr3_aa: CSVYPLDSSEAFF

v_call: TRBV7-9
clone_size: many
j_call: TRBJ2-5
d_call: TRBD2
cdr3_nt: TGTGCCAGCAGCTCCCGACTAGCGACAAGGGAGACCCAGTACTTC
cdr3_aa: CASSSRLATRETQYF

v_call: TRBV29-1
clone_size: many
j_call: TRBJ2-5
d_call: TRBD2
cdr3_nt: TGCAGCGTTGAGGGGGCGGGGGGCCACCAAGAGACCCAGTACTTC
cdr3_aa: CSVEGAGGHQETQYF

v_call: TRBV14
clone_size: many
j_call: TRBJ1-6
d_call: NA
cdr3_nt: TGTGCCAGCAGCCAAGCCGGGACTGTTAATTCACCCCTCCACTTT
cdr3_aa: CASSQAGTVNSPLHF

v_call: TRBV18
clone_size: many
j_call: TRBJ1-1
d_call: NA
cdr3_nt: TGTGCCAGCTCACGCGCTCGGAACACTGAAGCTTTCTTT
cdr3_aa: CASSRARNTEAFF

v_call: TRBV5-1
clone_size: many
j_call: TRBJ1-5
d_call: TRBD1
cdr3_nt: TGCGCCAGCAGCTCGGGACAGGGGGCGCAGCCCCAGCATTTT
cdr3_aa: CASSSGQGAQPQHF

v_call: TRBV14
clone_size: many
j_call: TRBJ1-6
d_call: TRBD1
cdr3_nt: TGTGCCAGCAGCCAAAGGGCGGGGACAGGGGTTTCACCCCTCCACTTT
cdr3_aa: CASSQRAGTGVSPLHF

v_call: TRBV20-1
clone_size: NA
j_call: TRBJ2-1
d_call: TRBD2
cdr3_nt: TGCAGTGCCCCCAGCGGGATCTACAATGAGCAGTTCTTC
cdr3_aa: CSAPSGIYNEQFF

v_call: TRBV2
clone_size: few
j_call: TRBJ1-2
d_call: NA
cdr3_nt: TGTGCCAGCCGCCCCTACATAGGAGTCGGGATCTACACCTTC
cdr3_aa: CASRPYIGVGIYTF

v_call: TRBV5-6
clone_size: NA
j_call: TRBJ1-1
d_call: NA
cdr3_nt: TGTGCCAGCAGCATGCCCAGGGGTAACGCTGAAGCTTTCTTT
cdr3_aa: CASSMPRGNAEAFF

v_call: TRBV15
clone_size: few
j_call: TRBJ2-5
d_call: NA
cdr3_nt: TGTGCCACCAGCAGAGATCGACAAGAGACCCAGTACTTC
cdr3_aa: CATSRDRQETQYF